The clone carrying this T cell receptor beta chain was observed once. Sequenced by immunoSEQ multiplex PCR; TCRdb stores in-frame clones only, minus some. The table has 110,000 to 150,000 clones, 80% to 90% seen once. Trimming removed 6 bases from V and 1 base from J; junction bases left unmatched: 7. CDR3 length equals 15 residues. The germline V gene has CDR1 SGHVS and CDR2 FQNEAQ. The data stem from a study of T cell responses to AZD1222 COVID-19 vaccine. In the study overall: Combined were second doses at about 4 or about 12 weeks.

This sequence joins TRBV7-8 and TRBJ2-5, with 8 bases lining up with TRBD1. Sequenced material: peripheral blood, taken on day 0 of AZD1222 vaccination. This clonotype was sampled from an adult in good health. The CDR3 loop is CASRPRGPTQETQYF. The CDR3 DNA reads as TGTGCCAGCAGACCCAGGGGGCCCACCCAAGAGACCCAGTACTTC.